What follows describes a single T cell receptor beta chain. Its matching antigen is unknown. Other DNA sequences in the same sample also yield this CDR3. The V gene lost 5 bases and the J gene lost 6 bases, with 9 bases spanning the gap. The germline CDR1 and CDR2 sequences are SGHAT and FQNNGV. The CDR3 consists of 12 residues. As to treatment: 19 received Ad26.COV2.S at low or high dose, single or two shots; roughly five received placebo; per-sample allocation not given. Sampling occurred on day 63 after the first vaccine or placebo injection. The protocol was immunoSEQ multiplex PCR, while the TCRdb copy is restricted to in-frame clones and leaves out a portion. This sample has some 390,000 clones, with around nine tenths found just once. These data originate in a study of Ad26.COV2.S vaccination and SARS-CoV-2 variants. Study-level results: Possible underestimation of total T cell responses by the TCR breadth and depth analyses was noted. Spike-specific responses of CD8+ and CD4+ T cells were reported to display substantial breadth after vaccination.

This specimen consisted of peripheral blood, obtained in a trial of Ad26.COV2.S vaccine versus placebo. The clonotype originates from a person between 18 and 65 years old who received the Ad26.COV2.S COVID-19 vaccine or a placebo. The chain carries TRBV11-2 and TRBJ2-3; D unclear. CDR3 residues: CASSPNADTQYF. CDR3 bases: TGTGCCAGCAGCCCCAATGCCGATACGCAGTATTTT. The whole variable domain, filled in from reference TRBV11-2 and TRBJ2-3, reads EAGVAQSPRYKIIEKRQSVAFWCNPISGHATLYWYQQILGQGPKLLIQFQNNGVVDDSQLPKDRFSAERLKGVDSTLKIQPAKLEDSAVYLCASSPNADTQYFGPGTRLTVL.